One and the same sample provided the 11 T cell receptor beta chains below, sequenced in a study of blood T cell repertoires in COVID-19. The repertoire was sequenced with immunoSEQ multiplex PCR; TCRdb's copy has only in-frame clones and lacks some. The repertoire has about 300,000 clones, 70% to 90% of them found once; the top ten carry 6.9%. The material sequenced was peripheral blood. The receptor source for this set is a woman in her 30s who had recovered from COVID-19.

CDR3 DNA: TGTGCCAGCAGCTCCGATGACGGACAGTCTGCGGAGACCCAGTACTTC. Protein product: CASSSDDGQSAETQYF. V is TRBV5-4 and J is TRBJ2-5; D might be TRBD1 (6 bases). CDR1 is SGHNT and CDR2 is YYREEE in the germline V gene (reference sequence). The CDR3 covers 16 residues. The V gene lost 3 bases and the J gene lost 5 bases, with 20 bases spanning the gap.

This rearrangement joins TRBV18 to TRBJ2-3; D is undetermined. Between the trimmed V and J ends, which lost 4 bases and 1 base, there was a span of 6 bases. Germline CDR1 reads KGHSH; CDR2 reads LQKENI. The CDR3 consists of 13 residues. The CDR3 DNA follows: TGTGCCAGCTCACTTGAGGGCACAGATACGCAGTATTTT. This translates into CASSLEGTDTQYF. The complete variable domain, with remaining parts taken from reference TRBV18 and TRBJ2-3, reads NAGVMQNPRHLVRRRGQEARLRCSPMKGHSHVYWYRQLPEEGLKFMVYLQKENIIDESGMPKERFSAEFPKEGPSILRIQQVVRGDSAAYFCASSLEGTDTQYFGPGTRLTVL.

The chain has TRBV6-2 or TRBV6-3 and TRBJ1-5; 8 bases align to TRBD1. J was trimmed by 5 bases and V by 5 bases; bases with no gene match: 11. The length of the CDR3 is 16 residues. Germline V gene sequence: CDR1 MNHEY, CDR2 SVGEGT. The CDR3 bases are TGTGCCAGCAGTCCCCGAGCAACAGGGGGTCATCAGCCCCAGCATTTT. Translating gives CASSPRATGGHQPQHF.

This clone appeared once. V is TRBV9 and J is TRBJ1-2, with D tentatively TRBD1 (6 bases). The V end was cut by 3 bases, the J end by 7 bases, with 22 bases between. This CDR3 spans 16 amino acids. Germline assignment: CDR1 SGDLS and CDR2 YYNGEE. The CDR3 sequence: CASSEEGGQPGAGYTF. For the CDR3, the DNA is TGTGCCAGCAGCGAGGAGGGGGGGCAGCCCGGTGCTGGCTACACCTTC.

Here the CDR3 reads CSVGSLAGRTDTQYF. The DNA of the CDR3 is TGCAGCGTGGGCTCACTAGCGGGGCGCACAGATACGCAGTATTTT. This rearrangement joins TRBV29-1 to TRBJ2-3, with 10 bases aligning to TRBD2. CDR1 is SQVTM, CDR2 ANQGSEA, per germline. This CDR3 contains 15 residues. J gave up 1 base and V 6 bases, and 7 bases lay outside the gene matches.

The V gene is TRBV5-1, the J gene TRBJ1-4, with D possibly TRBD1 on 6 matching bases. Between the trimmed V and J ends, which lost 3 bases and 6 bases, there was a span of 9 bases. The CDR3 extends over 13 amino acids. CDR1 is SGHRS, CDR2 YFSETQ, per germline. CDR3 in DNA: TGCGCCAGCAGCTGGGACATATATGAAAAACTGTTTTTT. Its protein is CASSWDIYEKLFF. Supplemented by reference TRBV5-1 and TRBJ1-4, the full variable domain reads KAGVTQTPRYLIKTRGQQVTLSCSPISGHRSVSWYQQTPGQGLQFLFEYFSETQRNKGNFPGRFSGRQFSNSRSEMNVSTLELGDSALYLCASSWDIYEKLFFGSGTQLSVL.

J is TRBJ1-2 and V is TRBV5-8; 7 bases line up with TRBD1. This CDR3 region has 14 residues. Per germline, CDR1 SGHTS and CDR2 YDEGEE. J gave up 4 bases and V 3 bases, and 6 bases lay outside the gene matches. The CDR3 is CASSYRGLRYGYTF. As DNA, the CDR3 is TGTGCCAGCAGCTACAGGGGTCTACGCTATGGCTACACCTTC.

The chain joins TRBV6-6 to TRBJ2-1; possible D gene TRBD1, 6 bases. CDR1 is MNHNY, CDR2 SVGAGI, per germline (reference sequence). The CDR3 has 14 residues. V was shortened by 4 bases and J by 4 bases, with 11 bases between the two germline ends. CDR3 coding DNA: TGTGCCAGCAGTTCCCTAGACAGGTACAATGAGCAGTTCTTC. Protein: CASSSLDRYNEQFF.

This chain connects TRBV30 to TRBJ1-6; D is perhaps TRBD1 (6 bases). This CDR3 region has 13 residues. The germline gives CDR1 GTSNPN, CDR2 SVGIG (reference sequence). V lost 5 bases and J lost 7, with 12 bases in between. CDR3 loop: CAWGADSNSPLHF. The CDR3 DNA sequence: TGTGCCTGGGGAGCGGACAGCAATTCACCCCTCCACTTT.

This clone has only one observation. The V gene is TRBV7-6, the J gene TRBJ1-1; 8 positions match TRBD1. The CDR3 has 15 amino acids. The ends lost 1 base at V and 5 bases at J; junction bases unmatched: 6. Germline CDR1 SGHVS, CDR2 FNYEAQ. CDR3 sequence (DNA): TGTGCCAGCAGCTTAGAAGCAGGGGGCACGACTGAAGCTTTCTTT. It codes for CASSLEAGGTTEAFF.

V usage is TRBV18 and J usage is TRBJ1-4, with TRBD1 matching 7 bases. The junction had 3 bases not matched to a gene; V was cut back by 3 bases and J by 5 bases. CDR3 size: 14 residues. CDR1 is KGHSH and CDR2 is LQKENI in the germline V gene. Here the CDR3 DNA reads TGTGCCAGCTCACCCGGGACAGACAATGAAAAACTGTTTTTT. It translates to CASSPGTDNEKLFF.